Each of the 14 T cell receptor beta chains below was sequenced from the same sample in a study of blood T cell repertoires in COVID-19. This table comes from immunoSEQ multiplex PCR, and its TCRdb copy is limited to in-frame clones, with some not included. The sample carries more than 150,000 clones, 70% to 90% recorded once. Sequencing was carried out using peripheral blood. The receptor set was obtained from a man aged 55 to 70 with acute or convalescent COVID-19.

For the CDR3, the DNA is TGTGCCAGCAGCTTAGCCGGCGGACAGGCTGGTGAGCAGTTCTTC. Encoded protein: CASSLAGGQAGEQFF. This chain joins TRBV7-9 and TRBJ2-1; 7 bases line up with TRBD1. Germline V CDR1 and CDR2: SEHNR, FQNEAQ (reference sequence). The J segment lost 9 bases and the V segment lost 0 bases, leaving 8 bases of the junction unmatched. The length of the CDR3 is 15 residues.

Worth noting for this clone: At one end the junction does not follow the germline gene, possibly because of a read error. The gene calls are TRBV7-7 and TRBJ2-7; 9 positions match TRBD1. CDR1 is SSHAT, CDR2 FNYEAQ, per germline (reference sequence). This CDR3 comprises 13 residues. CDR3 amino acids: CASSQDRGGEQYF. The CDR3 bases are TGTGCTAGCAGCCAAGACAGGGGGGGCGAGCAGTACTTC. The whole variable domain, remainder taken from reference TRBV7-7 and TRBJ2-7, is GAGVSQSPRYKVTKRGQDVTLRCDPISSHATLYWYQQALGQGPEFLTYFNYEAQPDKSGLPSDRFSAERPEGSISTLTIQRTEQRDSAMYRCASSQDRGGEQYFGPGTRLTVT.

This chain connects TRBV7-9 to TRBJ2-7; 7 bases map to TRBD1. The CDR3 sequence is 14 residues long. Germline V lookup: CDR1 SEHNR, CDR2 FQNEAQ (reference sequence). Trimming took 5 bases from V and 2 from J; bases not matched to a gene: 6. CDR3 in amino acids: CASSPTTGPYEQYF. DNA for the CDR3: TGTGCCAGCAGCCCCACGACAGGGCCCTACGAGCAGTACTTC.

V usage is TRBV5-1 and J usage is TRBJ1-1; a weak D match, TRBD1 (5 bases). V lost 2 bases to trimming and J lost 6 bases, with 8 bases between them. From germline, CDR1 is SGHRS and CDR2 YFSETQ. The CDR3 consists of 12 residues. CDR3 DNA: TGCGCCAGCAGCTTAAGGGGATCTGAAGCTTTCTTT. This sequence encodes CASSLRGSEAFF. The whole variable domain, remainder taken from reference TRBV5-1 and TRBJ1-1, is KAGVTQTPRYLIKTRGQQVTLSCSPISGHRSVSWYQQTPGQGLQFLFEYFSETQRNKGNFPGRFSGRQFSNSRSEMNVSTLELGDSALYLCASSLRGSEAFFGQGTRLTVV.

The rearrangement joins TRBV2 to TRBJ2-3, with a possible D match to TRBD2 (7 bases). Trimming pared 6 bases from V and 4 bases from J, leaving 14 bases between. The CDR3 consists of 14 residues. Germline assignment: CDR1 SNHLY and CDR2 FYNNEI. This CDR3 is CASRRGGPADTQYF. As DNA, the CDR3 is TGTGCCAGCAGAAGGGGGGGGCCGGCAGATACGCAGTATTTT.

This rearrangement joins TRBV18 to TRBJ1-3; the D gene is possibly TRBD1 (6 bases). The CDR3 spans 15 residues. V was trimmed by 5 bases and J by 6 bases, leaving 17 bases between them. Germline CDR1 reads KGHSH; CDR2 reads LQKENI. In DNA, the CDR3 is TGTGCCAGCTCAACAACCACAGGGATAGCAAACACCATATATTTT. Residues: CASSTTTGIANTIYF.

The chain links TRBV6-1 to TRBJ1-4, with 9 nucleotides matching TRBD1. Germline lookup yields CDR1 MNHNS and CDR2 SASEGT. This CDR3 has 19 amino acids. The V segment lost 1 base and the J segment 1 base; nucleotides outside the gene matches: 10. As DNA, the CDR3 is TGTGCCAGCAGTGAAGGGGGATGGACAGGGGTGTTAACTAATGAAAAACTGTTTTTT. It specifies CASSEGGWTGVLTNEKLFF.

This clone has more than one count but fewer than ten. The genes are TRBV7-9 and TRBJ1-2, with a weak D call TRBD1 (5 bases). This CDR3 contains 14 residues. The V end lost 7 bases, the J end lost 9 bases, and 21 bases lay between the germline ends. CDR1 and CDR2 (germline): SEHNR, FQNEAQ (reference sequence). The CDR3 region has the DNA TGTGCCAGCAATCTAAACCATGGTGGGGCGCGCTACACCTTC. It translates to CASNLNHGGARYTF. The full variable domain, in which reference TRBV7-9 and TRBJ1-2 provide the parts outside the CDR3, is DTGVSQNPRHKITKRGQNVTFRCDPISEHNRLYWYRQTLGQGPEFLTYFQNEAQLEKSRLLSDRFSAERPKGSFSTLEIQRTEQGDSAMYLCASNLNHGGARYTFGSGTRLTVV.

The DNA of the CDR3 is TGTGCCAGCAGCTTAGGCTACAGGGCCAATGAGCAGTTCTTC. Its translation: CASSLGYRANEQFF. V gene TRBV11-2 combines with J gene TRBJ2-1, with TRBD1 as a possible D gene (6 bases). The CDR3 has 14 residues. Per the germline V gene, CDR1 is SGHAT and CDR2 is FQNNGV. V shed 1 base and J shed 6 bases, with 10 bases lying between them.

This chain uses TRBV14 with TRBJ1-6; no reliable D call. Trimming took 4 bases from V and 2 from J, leaving 6 bases between them. CDR3 length: 14 amino acids. CDR1 SGHDN and CDR2 FVKESK come from the germline V gene. The CDR3, as DNA: TGTGCCAGCAGCCCGGTGCCCTATAATTCACCCCTCCACTTT. Its translation is CASSPVPYNSPLHF.

The CDR3 sequence: CASSQGTDTRAQHF. CDR3 DNA sequence: TGTGCCAGCAGTCAGGGGACAGACACCCGGGCCCAGCATTTT. The chain links TRBV6-5 to TRBJ1-5; 7 bases are shared with TRBD1. The V and J ends lost 5 bases and 11 bases, in that order; junction bases with no gene match: 12. The CDR3 sequence is 14 residues long. From germline, CDR1 is MNHEY and CDR2 SVGAGI.

The chain carries TRBV7-9 and TRBJ2-1, with 8 bases matching TRBD1. The V gene's germline CDR1 is SEHNR and CDR2 FQNEAQ (reference sequence). CDR3 length equals 12 residues. Trimming took 1 base from V and 16 from J; bases not matched to a gene: 6. CDR3 sequence reads: CASSLGTGWVFF. The CDR3 coding sequence is TGTGCCAGCAGCTTAGGGACAGGGTGGGTTTTCTTC. The full variable domain, completed using reference TRBV7-9 and TRBJ2-1, is DTGVSQNPRHKITKRGQNVTFRCDPISEHNRLYWYRQTLGQGPEFLTYFQNEAQLEKSRLLSDRFSAERPKGSFSTLEIQRTEQGDSAMYLCASSLGTGWVFFGPGTRLTVL.

This clone was detected a few times. The chain carries TRBV6-5 and TRBJ1-1; D not resolved. Trimming removed 6 bases from V and 1 base from J, with 9 bases in between. This CDR3 contains 13 residues. Germline-derived CDR1 and CDR2 are MNHEY and SVGAGI. The chain's CDR3 is CASSLTRNTEAFF. CDR3 coding DNA: TGTGCCAGCAGCTTGACACGGAACACTGAAGCTTTCTTT.

The chain has TRBV11-3 and TRBJ1-6, with TRBD1 as a possible D gene (5 bases). The CDR3 has 13 amino acids. CDR1 and CDR2 from the germline V gene are SGHNT and YENEEA. Trimming took off 4 bases at V and 8 bases at J, with 9 bases between the two ends. Here the CDR3 reads CASSSGIYSPLHF. CDR3 bases: TGTGCCAGCAGCTCAGGGATCTATTCACCCCTCCACTTT. The full variable domain, its missing parts supplied by reference TRBV11-3 and TRBJ1-6, is EAGVVQSPRYKIIEKKQPVAFWCNPISGHNTLYWYLQNLGQGPELLIRYENEEAVDDSQLPKDRFSAERLKGVDSTLKIQPAELGDSAVYLCASSSGIYSPLHFGNGTRLTVT.